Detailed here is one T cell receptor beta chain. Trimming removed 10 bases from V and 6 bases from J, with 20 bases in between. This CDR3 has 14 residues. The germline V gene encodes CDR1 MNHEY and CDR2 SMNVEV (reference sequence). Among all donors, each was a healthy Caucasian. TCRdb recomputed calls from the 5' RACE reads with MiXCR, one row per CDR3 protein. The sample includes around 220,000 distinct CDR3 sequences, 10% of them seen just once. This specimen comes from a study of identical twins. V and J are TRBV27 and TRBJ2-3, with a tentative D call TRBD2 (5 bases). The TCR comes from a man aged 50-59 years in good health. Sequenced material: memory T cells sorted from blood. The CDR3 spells CATRQPGLGDTQYF. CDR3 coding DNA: TGTGCCACCCGACAACCGGGGTTAGGGGATACGCAGTATTTT.